This TCR beta chain was captured by sequencing in a study of cytomegalovirus exposure and HLA in healthy donors. In its sample, this clone was seen once. The PCR made use of 60 Vbeta and 13 Jbeta primers. This table comes from immunoSEQ multiplex PCR, and its TCRdb copy is limited to in-frame clones, with some not included. The sample records over 65,000 clones, about 82% being singletons. The CDR3 covers 13 residues. V was pared by 0 bases and J by 1 base, with 5 bases between. Germline-derived CDR1 and CDR2 are SGHNT and YYREEE (reference sequence). The TCR comes from a woman aged 25 to 39 in good health and CMV-seronegative. The specimen sequenced was PBMCs. V usage is TRBV5-4 and J usage is TRBJ2-7; D ambiguous. For the CDR3, the DNA is TGTGCCAGCAGCTTGGGTGAGTCCTACGAGCAGTACTTC. The encoded protein is CASSLGESYEQYF.